A single sample is the source of the 19 T cell receptor beta chains below, sequenced in a study of blood T cell repertoires in COVID-19. Libraries were prepared by immunoSEQ multiplex PCR; TCRdb keeps only in-frame clonotypes and omits some of them. The sample lists around 50,000 clones, about 78% occurring once. The specimen sequenced was PBMCs or T cells enriched from blood (not recorded which). These TCRs come from a woman between 45 and 60 years old with acute COVID-19.

This clone has just one count. CDR3 sequence (DNA): TGTGCCAGTGCCGCCACCTTCTCTAGCGGGGGGGCGAATGAGCAGTTCTTC. It translates to CASAATFSSGGANEQFF. This chain joins TRBV19 and TRBJ2-1; 12 bases fit TRBD2. From germline, CDR1 is LNHDA and CDR2 SQIVND (reference sequence). The CDR3 length is 17 residues. Unmatched junction bases numbered 15, after V lost 8 bases and J lost 7 bases.

The chain employs TRBV12-3 or TRBV12-4 and TRBJ1-1; D is undetermined. The V end was cut by 8 bases, the J end by 8 bases, with 18 bases between. The CDR3 totals 13 residues. CDR3 in amino acids: CASRREGGSEAFF. The CDR3 nucleotides read TGTGCCAGCCGTAGGGAGGGAGGATCCGAAGCTTTCTTT.

The V call is TRBV10-3, the J call TRBJ2-3, with 12 bases identical to TRBD2. CDR3 length equals 15 residues. Germline V gene sequence: CDR1 ENHRY, CDR2 SYGVKD. V dropped 6 bases and J dropped 4; count of bases not matched to a gene: 5. CDR3 DNA: TGTGCCATCAGAGGGACTAGCGGGCTGTCAGATACGCAGTATTTT. Translating gives CAIRGTSGLSDTQYF.

The V call is TRBV30, the J call TRBJ1-4; no reliable D call. The CDR3 spans 14 residues. The germline CDR1 and CDR2 sequences are GTSNPN and SVGIG (reference sequence). V was trimmed by 0 bases and J by 5 bases, leaving 10 bases between them. The CDR3 nucleotides read TGTGCCTGGAGTGTGGAGAGAAACAATGAAAAACTGTTTTTT. Translated: CAWSVERNNEKLFF.

The rearrangement uses TRBV12-5 and TRBJ1-3; 8 bases map to TRBD1. Unmatched junction bases numbered 7, after V lost 4 bases and J lost 2 bases. Germline CDR1 is LGHNT and CDR2 is FRNRAP. The CDR3 runs to 16 residues. CDR3 loop: CASGSIWTGPGNTIYF. As DNA, the CDR3 is TGTGCTAGTGGTTCTATATGGACAGGGCCTGGAAACACCATATATTTT.

V and J are TRBV5-4 and TRBJ2-2, with D unresolved. V lost 0 bases and J lost 6, with 6 bases in between. Germline CDR1 reads SGHNT; CDR2 reads YYREEE (reference sequence). The CDR3 has 13 residues. The CDR3 DNA sequence: TGTGCCAGCAGCTTGGTTTTCTCCGGGGAGCTGTTTTTT. Translation: CASSLVFSGELFF.

This clone turned up a few times. The J gene is TRBJ2-7, the V gene TRBV11-2; 7 positions match TRBD2. The CDR3 loop spans 15 amino acids. Germline V CDR1 and CDR2: SGHAT, FQNNGV. V dropped 6 bases and J dropped 2; count of bases not matched to a gene: 10. CDR3 residues: CASRLEYRGAYEQYF. The CDR3 DNA sequence: TGTGCCAGCAGGCTAGAGTACCGGGGGGCCTACGAGCAGTACTTC.

V is TRBV6-5 and J is TRBJ2-7; 9 bases fit TRBD2. The CDR3 spans 14 residues. V lost 6 bases and J lost 0; bases outside the gene matches: 3. Per germline, CDR1 MNHEY and CDR2 SVGAGI. CDR3 DNA: TGTGCCAGCAGCGAGCGGGGGGACTCCTACGAGCAGTACTTC. Its protein is CASSERGDSYEQYF.

The chain recombines TRBV5-6 with TRBJ2-2; 13 bases align to TRBD2. Germline CDR1 is SGHDT and CDR2 is YYEEEE. Trimming at V came to 3 bases and at J to 6 bases, leaving 5 bases not matched to a gene. The CDR3 runs to 16 residues. The CDR3 DNA follows: TGTGCCAGCAGCTCACTAGCGGGGGGGCCCGCCGGGGAGCTGTTTTTT. Amino acid sequence: CASSSLAGGPAGELFF.

The chain joins TRBV29-1 to TRBJ2-7; TRBD1 might be the D (6 bases). CDR1 and CDR2 from the germline V gene are SQVTM and ANQGSEA. The CDR3 is made up of 12 amino acids. Trimming left V 4 bases short and J 3 bases short, with 10 bases between. For the CDR3, the DNA is TGCAGCGTTGTCGGCAGGGGCTACGAGCAGTACTTC. Translating gives CSVVGRGYEQYF.

The chain has TRBV6-1 and TRBJ1-2; D ambiguous. V lost 3 bases and J 3 bases, leaving 5 bases between the germline ends. CDR1 and CDR2 (germline): MNHNS, SASEGT. The CDR3 spans 12 residues. CDR3 nucleotides: TGTGCCAGCAGTGATAATTACTATGGCTACACCTTC. This gives the protein CASSDNYYGYTF.

The J gene is TRBJ1-2, the V gene TRBV11-2, with a tentative D call TRBD1 (6 bases). Between the trimmed V and J ends, which lost 2 bases and 8 bases, there was a span of 15 bases. Per germline, CDR1 SGHAT and CDR2 FQNNGV. The CDR3 loop spans 14 amino acids. CDR3 in DNA: TGTGCCAGCAGCTTATTGCGGGGGCCGGGAGGCTACACCTTC. Residues: CASSLLRGPGGYTF.

The chain combines TRBV5-4 with TRBJ1-2, with a possible D match to TRBD1 (6 bases). CDR3 size: 13 residues. V shed 1 base and J shed 5 bases, with 9 bases lying between them. Germline-derived CDR1 and CDR2 are SGHNT and YYREEE (reference sequence). The CDR3 region has the DNA TGTGCCAGCAGCTTGCGGCAGGGGTATGGCTACACCTTC. Translating it yields CASSLRQGYGYTF. Full variable domain (rest looked up from reference TRBV5-4 and TRBJ1-2): ETGVTQSPTHLIKTRGQQVTLRCSSQSGHNTVSWYQQALGQGPQFIFQYYREEENGRGNFPPRFSGLQFPNYSSELNVNALELDDSALYLCASSLRQGYGYTFGSGTRLTVV.

The J gene is TRBJ1-4, the V gene TRBV12-5, with D possibly TRBD1 on 6 matching bases. CDR1 is LGHNT, CDR2 FRNRAP, per germline. There are 14 residues in the CDR3. Trimming cost V 1 base and J 8 bases, with 11 bases left between them. The chain's CDR3 is CASGLGQAGEKLFF. Here the CDR3 DNA reads TGTGCTAGTGGTTTGGGACAGGCAGGGGAAAAACTGTTTTTT.

This sequence joins TRBV14 and TRBJ2-1, with 10 bases aligning to TRBD1. Germline trimming cut 4 bases from V and 8 bases from J; bases unmatched to any gene: 5. The length of the CDR3 is 14 residues. CDR1 and CDR2 (germline): SGHDN, FVKESK. CDR3 nucleotides: TGTGCCAGCAGCCCCCGGACAGGGGGTCATGAGCAGTTCTTC. Translation: CASSPRTGGHEQFF.

The rearrangement joins TRBV5-6 to TRBJ1-4, with TRBD1 matching 12 bases. In germline, CDR1 is SGHDT, CDR2 YYEEEE. The CDR3 covers 16 residues. The junction had 7 bases not matched to a gene; V was cut back by 3 bases and J by 7 bases. CDR3 in amino acids: CASSSYGDRGLEKLFF. The CDR3 DNA reads as TGTGCCAGCAGCTCTTACGGGGACAGGGGGCTTGAAAAACTGTTTTTT.

The DNA for the CDR3 is TGTGCCACCAGTGATTCTGGGGGCGGTGGGACCCAGTACTTC. As protein: CATSDSGGGGTQYF. The chain couples TRBV24-1 to TRBJ2-5; possibly TRBD1 for D (6 bases). V dropped 2 bases and J dropped 7 bases, with 13 bases sitting between them. The CDR3 has 14 amino acids. CDR1 KGHDR and CDR2 SFDVKD come from the germline V gene.

The chain combines TRBV7-8 with TRBJ2-5; D is possibly TRBD2 (5 bases). With 2 bases removed from V and 4 bases from J, the gap between germline ends came to 8 bases. Germline V gene lookup returns CDR1 SGHVS and CDR2 FQNEAQ. The CDR3 runs to 13 residues. This CDR3 reads CASSLSGTETQYF. The CDR3 region has the DNA TGTGCCAGCAGCTTAAGCGGAACAGAGACCCAGTACTTC. The variable domain in full, completed from reference TRBV7-8 and TRBJ2-5, reads GAGVSQSPRYKVAKRGQDVALRCDPISGHVSLFWYQQALGQGPEFLTYFQNEAQLDKSGLPSDRFFAERPEGSVSTLKIQRTQQEDSAVYLCASSLSGTETQYFGPGTRLLVL.

The rearrangement uses TRBV5-1 and TRBJ1-4; 8 bases agree with TRBD1. Germline assignment: CDR1 SGHRS and CDR2 YFSETQ. J was trimmed by 8 bases and V by 0 bases; bases with no gene match: 15. There are 18 residues in the CDR3. The CDR3 spells CASSLGFRGREDGEKLFF. CDR3 nucleotides: TGCGCCAGCAGCTTGGGATTCAGGGGGCGCGAAGATGGCGAAAAACTGTTTTTT.